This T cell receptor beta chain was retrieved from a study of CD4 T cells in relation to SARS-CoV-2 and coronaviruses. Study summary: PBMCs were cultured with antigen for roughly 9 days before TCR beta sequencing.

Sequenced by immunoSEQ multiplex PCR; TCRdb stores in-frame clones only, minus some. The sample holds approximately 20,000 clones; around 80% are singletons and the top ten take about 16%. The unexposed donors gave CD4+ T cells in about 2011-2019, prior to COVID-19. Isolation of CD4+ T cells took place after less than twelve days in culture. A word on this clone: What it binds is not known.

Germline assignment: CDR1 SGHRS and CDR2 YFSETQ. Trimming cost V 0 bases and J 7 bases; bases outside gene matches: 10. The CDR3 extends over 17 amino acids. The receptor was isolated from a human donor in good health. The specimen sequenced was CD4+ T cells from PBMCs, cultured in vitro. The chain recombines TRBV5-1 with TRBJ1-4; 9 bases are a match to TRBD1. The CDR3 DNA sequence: TGCGCCAGCAGCTTGGGAGGAACAGGGGGCCCGAGTGAAAAACTGTTTTTT. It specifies CASSLGGTGGPSEKLFF.